The rows below give T cell receptor beta chains drawn from one sample of a study of blood T cells in healthy people across ages. TCRdb reprocessed the 5' RACE reads via MiXCR and lists one record per CDR3 protein. The sample contains about a million distinct CDR3 sequences, 35% to 45% of which appear only once. Sequenced input: blood. These receptors all stem from a young man in good health. CDR3s include the opening cysteine and the closing phenylalanine or tryptophan. Fields, in order: V gene, clone size, D gene, J gene, CDR3 protein, CDR3 DNA. The D gene is left open where the match is weak. Some rows have no size entry. The others give once, few or many, or a class for an expanded clone.

V: TRBV21-1; size: few; D: -; J: TRBJ1-2; CDR3: CASSKAPRISYYGYTF; DNA: TGTGCCAGCAGCAAAGCCCCCCGGATCAGCTACTATGGCTACACCTTC
V: TRBV24-1; size: -; D: TRBD1; J: TRBJ2-2; CDR3: CATSDRGQGANTGELSF; DNA: TGTGCCACCAGTGACCGCGGACAGGGGGCCAACACCGGGGAGCTGTCTTTT
V: TRBV12-3/TRBV12-4; size: -; D: -; J: TRBJ1-1; CDR3: CASRGGTGNHEAFF; DNA: TGTGCCAGCAGGGGTGGGACGGGCAACCATGAAGCTTTCTTT
V: TRBV28; size: -; D: -; J: TRBJ1-3; CDR3: CASSSRRDTIYF; DNA: TGTGCCAGCAGTTCCCGTCGTGACACCATATATTTT
V: TRBV6-2/TRBV6-3; size: -; D: -; J: TRBJ1-3; CDR3: CASNLGQANTIYF; DNA: TGTGCCAGCAATCTCGGCCAAGCAAACACCATATATTTT
V: TRBV4-2; size: -; D: TRBD2; J: TRBJ2-3; CDR3: CASSSRAGGQADTRYF; DNA: TGTGCCAGCAGCTCACGAGCGGGGGGGCAGGCAGATACGCGGTATTTT
V: TRBV15; size: few; D: -; J: TRBJ2-6; CDR3: CATSLSGANVLTF; DNA: TGTGCCACCAGTCTGAGTGGGGCCAACGTCCTGACTTTC
V: TRBV27; size: -; D: TRBD2; J: TRBJ2-1; CDR3: CASSIPGTSSIYGQFF; DNA: TGTGCCAGCAGTATTCCTGGGACTAGCAGTATTTATGGGCAGTTCTTC
V: TRBV20-1; size: -; D: -; J: TRBJ2-3; CDR3: CSARLGTDTPYF; DNA: TGCAGTGCTAGGTTGGGAACAGATACGCCGTATTTT
V: TRBV28; size: -; D: -; J: TRBJ2-5; CDR3: CASSLDSQETRYF; DNA: TGTGCCAGCAGTTTGGACAGTCAAGAGACCCGGTACTTC
V: TRBV7-2; size: few; D: TRBD1; J: TRBJ1-1; CDR3: CASSLGYRGLTEAFF; DNA: TGTGCCAGCAGCCTCGGATACAGGGGGCTCACTGAAGCTTTCTTT
V: TRBV20-1; size: -; D: -; J: TRBJ2-3; CDR3: CSASEVSNTQYF; DNA: TGCAGTGCTAGTGAGGTTTCAAATACGCAGTATTTT
V: TRBV4-1; size: -; D: TRBD1; J: TRBJ2-1; CDR3: CASSQDQDRGPGETQFF; DNA: TGCGCCAGCAGCCAAGATCAGGACAGGGGGCCCGGGGAGACCCAGTTCTTC
V: TRBV20-1; size: -; D: -; J: TRBJ1-1; CDR3: CSACDVGTEAFF; DNA: TGCAGTGCGTGTGATGTGGGCACTGAAGCTTTCTTT
V: TRBV7-2; size: -; D: TRBD1; J: TRBJ2-3; CDR3: CASSQDRAPPDTQYF; DNA: TGTGCCAGCAGCCAAGACAGGGCCCCCCCAGATACGCAGTATTTT
V: TRBV20-1; size: -; D: TRBD2; J: TRBJ2-1; CDR3: CSAKRGGREQFF; DNA: TGCAGTGCAAAGCGGGGGGGACGTGAGCAGTTCTTC
V: TRBV19; size: -; D: -; J: TRBJ1-2; CDR3: CASSIESRDNYGYTF; DNA: TGTGCCAGTAGTATAGAATCCAGGGATAACTATGGCTACACCTTC
V: TRBV12-3/TRBV12-4; size: -; D: -; J: TRBJ1-1; CDR3: CASSFVGSRGAFF; DNA: TGTGCCAGCAGTTTTGTTGGCAGTCGGGGAGCTTTCTTT
V: TRBV9; size: -; D: -; J: TRBJ2-7; CDR3: CASSSPQRDIHANEQYF; DNA: TGTGCCAGCAGCTCACCGCAAAGGGACATCCACGCAAACGAGCAGTACTTC
V: TRBV11-2; size: -; D: -; J: TRBJ2-5; CDR3: CASSTSPYQETQYF; DNA: TGTGCCAGCAGCACCAGTCCTTACCAAGAGACCCAGTACTTC
V: TRBV9; size: many; D: TRBD1; J: TRBJ1-6; CDR3: CASSVEGTANSPLHF; DNA: TGTGCCAGCAGCGTCGAAGGGACAGCAAATTCACCCCTCCACTTT
V: TRBV29-1; size: few; D: -; J: TRBJ1-2; CDR3: CSGEEGLGYTF; DNA: TGCAGCGGTGAAGAAGGGTTAGGCTACACCTTC
V: TRBV20-1; size: -; D: -; J: TRBJ1-2; CDR3: CSARGLRTATNGYTF; DNA: TGCAGTGCTAGAGGGCTGAGAACCGCGACCAATGGCTACACCTTC
V: TRBV9; size: -; D: -; J: TRBJ1-1; CDR3: CASSVDRGMNTEAFF; DNA: TGTGCCAGCAGCGTAGATAGGGGAATGAACACTGAAGCTTTCTTT
V: TRBV7-2; size: -; D: -; J: TRBJ1-2; CDR3: CAGSPVGGYTF; DNA: TGTGCCGGCAGCCCAGTGGGAGGCTACACCTTC
V: TRBV4-3; size: many; D: TRBD1; J: TRBJ2-1; CDR3: CASSHADRDNEQFF; DNA: TGCGCCAGCAGCCACGCCGACAGGGACAATGAGCAGTTCTTC
V: TRBV7-2; size: -; D: -; J: TRBJ2-1; CDR3: CASSLLENEQFF; DNA: TGTGCCAGCAGTCTCTTGGAGAATGAGCAGTTCTTC
V: TRBV7-2; size: many; D: -; J: TRBJ2-5; CDR3: CASSLSSPETQYF; DNA: TGTGCCAGCAGCTTATCTAGCCCCGAGACCCAGTACTTC
V: TRBV4-2; size: few; D: -; J: TRBJ1-2; CDR3: CASSQEAQTNYGYTF; DNA: TGTGCCAGCAGCCAAGAAGCACAGACAAACTATGGCTACACCTTC
V: TRBV25-1; size: few; D: -; J: TRBJ2-3; CDR3: CASSEYGRDTQYF; DNA: TGTGCCAGCAGTGAATATGGCAGGGATACGCAGTATTTT
V: TRBV29-1; size: few; D: TRBD1; J: TRBJ1-2; CDR3: CSINLGTGWDGYTF; DNA: TGCAGCATAAACCTAGGGACAGGGTGGGATGGCTACACCTTC
V: TRBV7-9; size: once; D: -; J: TRBJ2-1; CDR3: CACSLASGRLTYNEQFF; DNA: TGTGCCTGCAGCTTAGCGTCGGGTCGGCTAACCTACAATGAGCAGTTCTTC
V: TRBV5-1; size: few; D: -; J: TRBJ1-6; CDR3: CASSYLGQDNSPLHF; DNA: TGCGCCAGCAGCTACCTTGGGCAGGATAATTCACCCCTCCACTTT
V: TRBV6-5; size: -; D: TRBD2; J: TRBJ2-7; CDR3: CASSYSSQRGSSYNEQYF; DNA: TGTGCCAGCAGTTACTCCTCCCAGCGGGGGAGCTCCTACAATGAGCAGTACTTC
V: TRBV12-3/TRBV12-4; size: -; D: -; J: TRBJ1-2; CDR3: CASSLVAGFGYTF; DNA: TGTGCCAGCAGTTTAGTGGCAGGGTTTGGCTACACCTTC